Sequencing of this T cell receptor beta chain was carried out in a study of radiation and T cells in renal cell carcinoma. Study context: Nephrectomy followed 15 Gy stereotactic body radiation by 4 weeks. Study observations and caveats: Pretreatment tumor biopsies were lacking, so baseline clonotypes are unknown.

The time point is: baseline pretreatment blood. The treatment was: 15 Gy SBRT to primary tumor, nephrectomy 4 weeks later. Generated by immunoSEQ multiplex PCR, the TCRdb table keeps only in-frame clones and is missing some. The sample contains about 61,000 clones, 60% to 85% of which appear only once. In the case of this clone: What it recognizes is unknown.

CDR1 LNHDA and CDR2 SQIVND come from the germline V gene (reference sequence). This CDR3 is 16 amino acids long. Losses at the gene ends were 6 bases for V and 10 bases for J; bases not matched to a gene: 13. This chain joins TRBV19 and TRBJ2-1, with 12 bases lining up with TRBD2. The sequence came from a man aged 55 to 69 with renal cell carcinoma. The specimen was blood, collected from a patient whose treatment included radiotherapy and nephrectomy. DNA of the CDR3: TGTGCCAGTAGCCCTCGGGCTAGCGGGAGGGGGTACGAGCAGTTCTTC. Amino acids: CASSPRASGRGYEQFF.